Ten or more counts support the clone carrying this T cell receptor beta chain. This entry comes from a study of HIV-infected patients and healthy controls. Alpha and beta constant-region primers primed reverse transcription of approximately 460 ng RNA. Using multiplexing indices, alpha and beta chain libraries were generated apart by chain-specific third strand synthesis. Each CDR3 protein gets one entry after TCRdb re-called the 5' RACE reads with MiXCR. The sample lists 9,500 to 13,000 distinct CDR3 sequences, roughly 5.6% seen once, with 13% to 15% in the top ten. The V end was cut by 0 bases, the J end by 4 bases, with 16 bases between. This CDR3 spans 15 amino acids. Germline V gene lookup returns CDR1 DFQATT and CDR2 SNEGSKA (reference sequence). The repertoire came from unfractionated whole blood and reflected all unsorted peripheral T cells.

Specimen: blood, collected before antiretroviral therapy. The chain is built from TRBV20-1 and TRBJ2-7; tentatively, D is TRBD2 (6 bases). This clonotype was sampled from an adult with HIV infection. The CDR3 bases are TGCAGTGCTAGAGATTGGGGCAGGGAGGTTTACGAGCAGTACTTC. Translating it yields CSARDWGREVYEQYF.